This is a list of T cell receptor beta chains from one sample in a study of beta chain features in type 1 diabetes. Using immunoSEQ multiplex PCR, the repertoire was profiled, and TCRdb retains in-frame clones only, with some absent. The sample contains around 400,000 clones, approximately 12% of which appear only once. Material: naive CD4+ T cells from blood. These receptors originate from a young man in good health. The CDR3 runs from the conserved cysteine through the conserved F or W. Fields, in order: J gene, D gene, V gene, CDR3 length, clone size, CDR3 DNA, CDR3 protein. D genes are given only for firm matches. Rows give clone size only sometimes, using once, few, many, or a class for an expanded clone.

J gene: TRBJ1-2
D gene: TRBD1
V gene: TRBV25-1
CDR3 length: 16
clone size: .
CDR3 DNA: TGTGCCAGCAGTGAACGTCACCCCGGGACAGGGGACGGCTACACCTTC
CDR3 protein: CASSERHPGTGDGYTF

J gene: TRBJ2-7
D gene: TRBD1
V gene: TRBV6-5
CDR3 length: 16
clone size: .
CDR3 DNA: TGTGCCAGCAGTTCCTTCGGACAGGGGTGGGCCTACGAGCAGTACTTC
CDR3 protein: CASSSFGQGWAYEQYF

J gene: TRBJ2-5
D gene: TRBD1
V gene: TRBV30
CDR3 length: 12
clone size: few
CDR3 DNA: TGTGCCTGGAATGACAGGGCAGGGACCCAGTACTTC
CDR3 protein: CAWNDRAGTQYF

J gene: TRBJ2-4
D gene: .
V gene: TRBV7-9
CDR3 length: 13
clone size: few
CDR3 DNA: TGTGCCAGCAGCTTCTACAGGAATGACATTCAGTACTTC
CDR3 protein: CASSFYRNDIQYF

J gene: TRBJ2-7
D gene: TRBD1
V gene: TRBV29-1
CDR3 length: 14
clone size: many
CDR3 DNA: TGCAGCGTTGCTACAGGGGGCCCCTCCTACGAGCAGTACTTC
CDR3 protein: CSVATGGPSYEQYF

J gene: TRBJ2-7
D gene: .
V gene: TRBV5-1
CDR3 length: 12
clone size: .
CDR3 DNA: TGCGCCAGCAGCCCCGTCCCTGACGAGCAGTACTTC
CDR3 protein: CASSPVPDEQYF

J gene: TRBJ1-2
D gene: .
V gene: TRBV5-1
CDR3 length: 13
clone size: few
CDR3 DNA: TGCGCCAGCAGCCCCCGGGAGAACTATGGCTACACCTTC
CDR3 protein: CASSPRENYGYTF

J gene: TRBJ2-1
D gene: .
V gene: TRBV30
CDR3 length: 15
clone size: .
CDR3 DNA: TGTGCCTGGAGTGTACCACAAACCCGCTACAATGAGCAGTTCTTC
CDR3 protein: CAWSVPQTRYNEQFF

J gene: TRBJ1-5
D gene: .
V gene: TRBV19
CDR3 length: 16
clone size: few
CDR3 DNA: TGTGCCAGTAAGGGCGCAGGGGTGATAGGCAATCAGCCCCAGCATTTT
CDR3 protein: CASKGAGVIGNQPQHF

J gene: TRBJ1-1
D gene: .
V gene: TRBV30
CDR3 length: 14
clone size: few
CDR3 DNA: TGTGCCTGGAGTTTTTCCTATTCTAACACTGAAGCTTTCTTT
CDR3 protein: CAWSFSYSNTEAFF

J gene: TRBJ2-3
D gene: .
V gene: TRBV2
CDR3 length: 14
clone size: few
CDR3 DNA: TGTGCCAGCAGTTTGGGAGATCCCCGGGATACGCAGTATTTT
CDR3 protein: CASSLGDPRDTQYF

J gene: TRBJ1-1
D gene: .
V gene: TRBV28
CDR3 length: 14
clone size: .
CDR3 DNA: TGTGCCACCACGGCAGTGACAGGGAACACTGAAGCTTTCTTT
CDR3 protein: CATTAVTGNTEAFF

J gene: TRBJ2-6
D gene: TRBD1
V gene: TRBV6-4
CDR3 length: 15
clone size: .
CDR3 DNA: TGTGCCAGCAGTGAGGACAGGGCTGGGGCCAACGTCCTGACTTTC
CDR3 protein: CASSEDRAGANVLTF

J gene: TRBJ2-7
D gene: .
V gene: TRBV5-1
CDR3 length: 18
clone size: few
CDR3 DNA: TGCGCCAGCAGCTTGGGGGTTGGACACCGAACGACGTCCTACGAGCAGTACTTC
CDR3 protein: CASSLGVGHRTTSYEQYF

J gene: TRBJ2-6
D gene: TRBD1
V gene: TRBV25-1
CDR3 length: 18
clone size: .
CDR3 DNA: TGTGCCAGCAGTGAATATGGGCAGGGGGCTTCTGGGGCCAACGTCCTGACTTTC
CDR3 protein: CASSEYGQGASGANVLTF

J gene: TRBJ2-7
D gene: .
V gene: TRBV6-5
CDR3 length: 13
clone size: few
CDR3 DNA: TGTGCCAGCAGTTACTCTCGAGACTACGAGCAGTACTTC
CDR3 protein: CASSYSRDYEQYF

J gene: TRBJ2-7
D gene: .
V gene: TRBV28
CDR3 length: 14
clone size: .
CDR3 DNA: TGTGCCAGCAGAGGGGGGGTGGGCACCTACGAGCAGTACTTC
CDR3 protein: CASRGGVGTYEQYF

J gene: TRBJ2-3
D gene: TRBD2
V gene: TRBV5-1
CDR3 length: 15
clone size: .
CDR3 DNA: TGCGCCAGCAGCTCGGAGCGGGGGAGCACAGATACGCAGTATTTT
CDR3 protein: CASSSERGSTDTQYF

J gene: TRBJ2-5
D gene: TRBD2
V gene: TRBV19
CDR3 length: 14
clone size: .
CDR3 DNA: TGTGCCAGTAGTTCCGTAGCGGGAGAGGAGACCCAGTACTTC
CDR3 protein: CASSSVAGEETQYF

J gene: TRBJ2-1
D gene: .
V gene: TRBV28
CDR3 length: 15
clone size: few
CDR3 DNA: TGTGCCAGCAGTTTTGGAGGTGTAAGGTTCGATGAGCAGTTCTTC
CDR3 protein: CASSFGGVRFDEQFF

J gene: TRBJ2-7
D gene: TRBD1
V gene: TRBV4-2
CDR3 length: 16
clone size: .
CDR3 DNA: TGTGCCAGCAGCCAAGAGCTGCGACAGGGGTCCGGCGAGCAGTACTTC
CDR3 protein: CASSQELRQGSGEQYF

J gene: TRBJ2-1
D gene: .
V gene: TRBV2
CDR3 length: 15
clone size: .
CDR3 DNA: TGTGCCAGCAGCGCTGGACATGGGGCCTACAATGAGCAGTTCTTC
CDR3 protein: CASSAGHGAYNEQFF

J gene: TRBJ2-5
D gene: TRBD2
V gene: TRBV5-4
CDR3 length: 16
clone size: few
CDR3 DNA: TGTGCCAGCAGCCCTAGCGGGAGGAGGCCGGGGGAGACCCAGTACTTC
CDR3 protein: CASSPSGRRPGETQYF

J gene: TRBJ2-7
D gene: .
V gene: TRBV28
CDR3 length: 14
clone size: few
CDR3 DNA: TGTGCCAGCAGTTTATCTTTGAGTACCTACGAGCAGTACTTC
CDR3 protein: CASSLSLSTYEQYF